This TCR beta chain was retrieved from a study of blood T cells in healthy people across ages (dated by TCRdb to between 2014 and 2017). With respect to the entire study: In model experiments, template switching captured roughly one uniquely barcoded TCR beta cDNA molecule for every two T cells. Using the same blood draw, the study looked at two additional independent replicas of 1 million unique cDNA reads for two donors, one aged 18 to 29 and the other aged 80 or older. The donors were divided into four age groups: young (average around 16 years), middle-aged (approximately 42), aged (about 56) and long-lived (approximately 74). Using deep sequencing normalized with unique cDNA molecular identifiers, the study measured how TCR beta repertoire diversity changes with age. Donors of different ages were randomly distributed across sequencing lanes to avoid experimental bias. The research as a whole found: Observed TCR beta diversity correlated strongly with the percentage of naive T cells measured by flow cytometry. Estimates of total diversity based on one million sequenced T cells were considered lower bounds and underestimates. Because profiling used bulk unsorted PBMCs, naive and antigen-experienced compartments could not be compared conclusively. As age increased, observed TCR beta diversity per million T cells dropped in a roughly linear way, and a significant reduction was already evident by age 40. Because the CMV infection status of the donors was unknown, age-related changes in expanded clonotypes may potentially have been confounded. Compared with the aged group, more naive CD4+ T cells, fewer expanded clones and increased TCR diversity were shown by the long-lived group, suggesting age selection.

Systemically healthy Caucasian individuals from Russia, 35 to 50 in total and aged 6 to 90 years, were included as donors. Each donor gave 8 to 10 milliliters of peripheral blood, drawn into EDTA-treated Vacutainer tubes. Ficoll-Paque density-gradient centrifugation was used to isolate PBMCs, with at least 6.5 million obtained per sample. Total RNA, at least 6 micrograms per sample, was extracted from PBMCs with Trizol reagent. Naive CD45RAhigh/CD27high T cell percentages were measured by flow cytometry on a PBMC aliquot from every donor. CDR1 SGHTA and CDR2 FQGNSA were looked up in the germline V gene. The cysteine opens and the phenylalanine closes a CDR3 of 14 amino acids. Kept here is only the CDR3 DNA, which spans 42 bases and is read in frame from base 1. V loses 7 bases, J loses 2 bases, and the germline ends lie 15 bases apart. Libraries were prepared through 5' RACE. Sequenced on an Illumina HiSeq 2500. A second PCR of roughly 7 to 12 cycles was run with a J-beta primer mix and a sample-barcoded 5' primer. Each TCR beta cDNA molecule received a unique molecular identifier from a template-switch 5' adaptor carrying 12 random nucleotides. At least 3 million CDR3-containing paired-end reads were obtained from each sample. First-strand cDNA synthesis was performed from all RNA using the Mint cDNA synthesis kit, with priming by a TRBC-specific oligonucleotide. After uracil-DNA glycosylase treatment, a first 18-cycle PCR used universal primers M1SS and BC2_uni_R on all cDNA. Turning to the authors' computational methods: Normalization of each sample was performed by random selection of 1 million high-quality reads, each carrying a distinct molecular identifier. Reads sharing molecular identifiers were discarded rather than binned into consensus sequences. MiTCR, run with a Q25 quality threshold and the strictest error-elimination algorithm, handled CDR3 identification, clonotype clustering and error correction. A nonparametric unseen species model with Euler transformation was used to estimate a lower bound on total TCR beta diversity. TCRdb passed the public sequencing reads through fastp at Q25 and MiXCR, retaining productive beta sequences. Each CDR3 protein appears once, grouped with its most common genes and DNA. The V and J calls were determined by TCRdb, not by the authors. The sample yields 700,000 or so distinct CDR3 sequences; 35% to 50% were counted once. 25% to 35% of the sample belongs to the ten largest clones.

As regards this clonotype: What this receptor recognizes is not known. Per-base qualities were not stored, and no clone one base away is much larger.

Specimen: blood. Here the chain combines TRBV7-2 and TRBJ2-7, and TRBD1 may be the D gene, going by 5 matching bases. This clonotype was sampled from a man at least 80 years old in good health. Here the CDR3 is given as CASTYKGVTYEQYF. Read as DNA, the sequence is TGTGCCAGCACCTATAAAGGGGTGACCTACGAGCAGTACTTC.